This T cell receptor beta chain was identified during a study of blood T cell repertoires in COVID-19. About the research overall: COVID-19 samples, acute and convalescent, were from the United States, Italy and Spain. In each case, the material was cDNA or gDNA derived from T cells, B-cell-depleted T cells, or PBMCs.

There are 13 residues in the CDR3. Between the trimmed V and J ends, which lost 4 bases and 1 base, there was a span of 8 bases. Assay used: immunoSEQ multiplex PCR; TCRdb lists only in-frame clones, some missing. The sample shows 140,000 or so clones, roughly 79% of them seen only once. The V call is TRBV12-3 or TRBV12-4, the J call TRBJ2-7, with a tentative D call TRBD1 (6 bases). This TCR was recovered from a woman aged 55-69 years with acute or convalescent COVID-19. The specimen was peripheral blood. DNA of the CDR3: TGTGCCAGCAGTTCCCAGGGGTCCTACGAGCAGTACTTC. Its protein product is CASSSQGSYEQYF.